This entry lists 5 T cell receptor beta chains sequenced from one sample in a study of Ad26.COV2.S vaccination and SARS-CoV-2 variants. This table comes from immunoSEQ multiplex PCR, and its TCRdb copy is limited to in-frame clones, with some not included. Here the sample spans hundreds of thousands of clones, roughly nine tenths being singletons. Treatment in this sample: some 19 received Ad26.COV2.S at low or high dose, single or two shots; about 5 received placebo; per-sample allocation not given. Specimen acquisition occurred on day 63 following the initial vaccine or placebo injection. The sequenced sample was peripheral blood, obtained in a trial of Ad26.COV2.S vaccine versus placebo. The receptors were sampled from a person aged 18-60 years who received the Ad26.COV2.S COVID-19 vaccine or a placebo.

The rearrangement uses TRBV24-1 and TRBJ2-6; D possibly corresponds to TRBD1 (6 bases). Trimming took 12 bases from V and 0 from J, leaving 17 bases between them. The CDR3 contains 16 residues. Germline V gene lookup returns CDR1 KGHDR and CDR2 SFDVKD. The chain's CDR3 is CAVAGAKDSGANVLTF. As DNA, the CDR3 is TGTGCCGTCGCAGGGGCAAAGGACTCTGGGGCCAACGTCCTGACTTTC.

The V call is TRBV7-2, the J call TRBJ2-1, with 7 bases that match TRBD2. Germline CDR1 and CDR2: SGHTA and FQGNSA. Trimming took 7 bases from V and 7 from J; bases not matched to a gene: 10. This CDR3 is 14 amino acids long. In DNA form, the CDR3 reads TGTGCCAGCACCTTTGGGCGGGGGAAGAATGAGCAGTTCTTC. As protein: CASTFGRGKNEQFF.

The chain uses TRBV5-1 and TRBJ1-2; the D is unclear. CDR1 SGHRS and CDR2 YFSETQ come from the germline V gene. The V gene lost 0 bases and the J gene lost 5 bases, with 5 bases spanning the gap. This CDR3 contains 12 residues. As DNA, the CDR3 is TGCGCCAGCAGCTTGGGGGCGTATGGCTACACCTTC. Its protein is CASSLGAYGYTF.

The V call is TRBV5-1, the J call TRBJ2-7; 10 positions match TRBD2. The CDR3 sequence is 20 residues long. From germline, CDR1 is SGHRS and CDR2 YFSETQ. V dropped 4 bases and J dropped 2; count of bases not matched to a gene: 21. The CDR3 sequence: CASSGLAGAPGRTKPYEQYF. CDR3 nucleotides: TGCGCCAGCAGCGGGCTAGCGGGAGCGCCAGGGAGAACCAAACCCTACGAGCAGTACTTC. Together with reference TRBV5-1 and TRBJ2-7, the CDR3 gives the full variable domain: KAGVTQTPRYLIKTRGQQVTLSCSPISGHRSVSWYQQTPGQGLQFLFEYFSETQRNKGNFPGRFSGRQFSNSRSEMNVSTLELGDSALYLCASSGLAGAPGRTKPYEQYFGPGTRLTVT.

A few counts support this clone. The chain recombines TRBV27 with TRBJ2-7; 14 nucleotides align to TRBD2. CDR3 length equals 17 residues. Germline-derived CDR1 and CDR2 are MNHEY and SMNVEV (reference sequence). V trimming: 5 bases; J trimming: 3 bases; junction bases outside the gene matches: 9. The CDR3 protein is CASSPMGLAGVGYEQYF. DNA of the CDR3: TGTGCCAGCAGTCCGATGGGACTAGCGGGAGTAGGCTACGAGCAGTACTTC.